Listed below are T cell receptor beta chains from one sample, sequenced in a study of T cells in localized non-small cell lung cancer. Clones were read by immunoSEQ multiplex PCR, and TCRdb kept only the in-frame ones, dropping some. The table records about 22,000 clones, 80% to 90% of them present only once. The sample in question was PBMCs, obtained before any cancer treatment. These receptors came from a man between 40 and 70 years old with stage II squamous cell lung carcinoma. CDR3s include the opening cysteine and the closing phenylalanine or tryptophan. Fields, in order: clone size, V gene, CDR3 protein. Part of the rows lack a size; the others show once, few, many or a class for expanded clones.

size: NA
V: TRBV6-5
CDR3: CASSSVSYWVSGYTF

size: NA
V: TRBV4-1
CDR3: CASSRDTDRSGTGELFF

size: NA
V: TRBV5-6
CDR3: CASSPVSNTEAFF

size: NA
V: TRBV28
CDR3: CASSFPGRKFSNQPQHF

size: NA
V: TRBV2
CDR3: CASRMGSGRYTGELFF

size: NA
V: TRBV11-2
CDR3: CASSPRVTGSNQPQHF

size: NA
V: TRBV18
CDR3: CASSLAGSSNQPQHF

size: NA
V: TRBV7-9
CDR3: CASSSPGRGGYTF

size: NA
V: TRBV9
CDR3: CASSASDRYEQYF

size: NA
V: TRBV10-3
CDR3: CAISESNQGNEQYF

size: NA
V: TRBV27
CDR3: CASSLQNSADTQYF

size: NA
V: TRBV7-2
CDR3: CASSWAATGGYTF

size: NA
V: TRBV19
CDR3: CASSIMAESSYEQYF

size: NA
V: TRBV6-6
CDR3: CASSYSGKADTQYF

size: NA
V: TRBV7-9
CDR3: CASSLAGLTGELFF

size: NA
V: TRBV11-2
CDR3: CASSPGLSRAEAFF

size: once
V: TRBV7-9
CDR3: CASSQSAGTHEQYF

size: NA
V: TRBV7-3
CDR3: CASSSIPETANTEAFF

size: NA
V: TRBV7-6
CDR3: CASSLVAGGWSYEQYF

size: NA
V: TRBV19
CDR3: CASSSTLAGGPDEQYF

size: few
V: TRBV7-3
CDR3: CASSFEYGRMAYNEQFF

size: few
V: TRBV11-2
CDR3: CASKALAGDGPYEQYF

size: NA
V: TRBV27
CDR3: CASSLVAALEETQYF

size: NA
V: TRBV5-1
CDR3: CAGSISKGATYEQYF

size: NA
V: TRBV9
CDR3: CASSARTGGTGNTIYF

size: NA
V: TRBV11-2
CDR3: CASSPALGTRGYNEQFF

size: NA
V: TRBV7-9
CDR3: CASSTGTGWGGYDTEAFF

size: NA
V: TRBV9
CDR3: CASSLSGGTYNEQFF

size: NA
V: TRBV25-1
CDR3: CASSEFGGGNTEAFF

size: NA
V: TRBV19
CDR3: CASRGGGHNEQFF

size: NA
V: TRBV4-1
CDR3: CASSPLQGSAYEQYF

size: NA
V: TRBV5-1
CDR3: CASSLGKETQYF

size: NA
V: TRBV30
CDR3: CAWRGQVPSGNTIYF

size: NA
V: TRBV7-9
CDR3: CASSLDLEGYGYTF

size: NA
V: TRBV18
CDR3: CASSPPQEARGYTF

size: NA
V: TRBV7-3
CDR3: CASSLAGGTELFF